This note documents a single TCR beta chain sequence. This receptor's antigen is unknown. The sample holds no much larger clone one base away, and base qualities are not on file. One collaborating source in Seattle enrolled patients while the patients were actively infected and followed the patients over time throughout the course of disease. Each collaborating institution followed its own protocols to collect whole blood in K2EDTA tubes. Collaborator samples were shipped for TCRbeta analysis as frozen whole blood, isolated PBMCs, or DNA extracted from either sample type. This sample was included in a study of blood T cell repertoires in COVID-19 (dated by TCRdb to about 2020). Turning to the overall study: Collaborator samples came from the United States, Italy and Spain and covered acute and convalescent phases of COVID-19. The prospective study material was composed of cDNA or gDNA derived from T cells, B-cell-depleted T cells, or PBMCs. Subjects who had been exposed to COVID-19, were actively infected with it, or had recovered from it provided the deeply sampled blood TCRbeta repertoires that made up the dataset. A freely available public database, intended as a resource for researchers studying the immune response to SARS-CoV-2, is where the repertoires were released. The samples were drawn from two sources: the first 160 participants of the ongoing ImmuneRACE study, and 1,254 subjects contributed by 6 global collaborators. Nearly every sample came with metadata listing a de-identified subject ID, COVID-19 status, age in years and sex. Where HLA class I and class II types were available, the types were taken from metadata supplied by the sample provider, not from assay-based typing. Study-level results and caveats: Clinical and demographic metadata were provided uncurated, with the amount varying by source and participant.

The immunoSEQ Assay, a bias-controlled multiplex PCR, was used to amplify TCRbeta CDR3 regions from genomic DNA. The authors' analysis ran thus. The number of nucleated cells in each sample was estimated from the amplification of reference gene primers within the assay. To quantify the absolute abundance of each unique TCRbeta CDR3 rearrangement, sequence reads were collapsed and filtered. Productive Simpson clonality was computed per sample as the square root of Simpson's diversity index over productive rearrangements. What TCRdb holds here is the immuneACCESS table cut down to in-frame rearrangements. Part of the clones is not present; checked against another copy, under half of the missing clones reflect an unresolved V gene, and the others are unexplained. V and J calls and clone size are given by that table; D and trimming were obtained from the DNA. Within this sample are 210,000 or so clones, with about nine tenths of them counted one time only. Of the sample, approximately 2.5% falls within the top ten clones.

Looking up the germline V gene yields CDR1 MNHEY and CDR2 SVGEGT. The CDR3, cysteine through phenylalanine, is 13 amino acids long. Only the CDR3 region is kept as DNA, spanning 39 bases read in frame from base 1. V is reduced by 6 bases and J by 0 bases, leaving a spacing of 6 bases between them. The sequence links TRBV6-2 or TRBV6-3 to TRBJ1-3, with the D gene uncertain. Sequenced: peripheral blood. The sequence was obtained from a man aged 25-45 years with COVID-19, enrolled during active disease. The CDR3 here reads CASSLSSGNTIYF. The nucleotides are TGTGCCAGCAGCTTGAGCTCTGGAAACACCATATATTTT.